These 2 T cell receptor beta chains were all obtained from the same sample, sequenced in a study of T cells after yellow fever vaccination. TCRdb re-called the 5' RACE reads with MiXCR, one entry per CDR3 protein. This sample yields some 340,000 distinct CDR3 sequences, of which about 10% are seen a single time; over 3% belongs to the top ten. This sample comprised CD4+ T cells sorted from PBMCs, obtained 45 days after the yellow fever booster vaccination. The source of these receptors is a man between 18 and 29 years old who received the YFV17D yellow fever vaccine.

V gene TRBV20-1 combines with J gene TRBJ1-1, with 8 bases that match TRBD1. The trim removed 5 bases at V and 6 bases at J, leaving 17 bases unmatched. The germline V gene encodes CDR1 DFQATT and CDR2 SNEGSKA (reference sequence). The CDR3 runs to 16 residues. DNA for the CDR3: TGCAGTGCTCCTAACCAGGGGGCCCGAGTTTTCTCTGAAGCTTTCTTT. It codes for CSAPNQGARVFSEAFF.

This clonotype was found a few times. The CDR3 region is CASGPPPAGETQYF. CDR3 DNA: TGTGCTAGTGGTCCCCCCCCGGCGGGAGAGACCCAGTACTTC. The V call is TRBV12-5, the J call TRBJ2-5, with TRBD2 as a possible D gene (5 bases). V gave up 5 bases and J gave up 4 bases, with 14 bases separating them. Germline CDR1 reads LGHNT; CDR2 reads FRNRAP. The CDR3 is made up of 14 amino acids.